One and the same sample provided the 8 T cell receptor beta chains below, sequenced in a study of blood T cell repertoires in COVID-19. Sequencing used immunoSEQ multiplex PCR; TCRdb keeps in-frame clones, though not all of them. Of around 250,000 clones listed, roughly 80% are singletons. The sequencing sample was made of peripheral blood. Source of these receptors: a woman younger than 30 with acute or convalescent COVID-19.

Only a few counts were recorded for this clone. The DNA of the CDR3 is TGTGCCGGCGGACAGGGTACAAGATCACCCCTCCACTTT. Translated: CAGGQGTRSPLHF. This chain uses TRBV30 with TRBJ1-6, with 8 bases fitting TRBD1. The germline V gene encodes CDR1 GTSNPN and CDR2 SVGIG (reference sequence). This CDR3 has 13 residues. Germline trimming cut 8 bases from V and 10 bases from J; bases unmatched to any gene: 10.

This clone was seen a handful of times. The CDR3 sequence: CASSPLSGGRETQYF. The CDR3 nucleotides read TGTGCCAGCAGTCCCCTATCCGGGGGGCGAGAGACCCAGTACTTC. The chain recombines TRBV27 with TRBJ2-5; D is perhaps TRBD2 (7 bases). Germline CDR1 reads MNHEY; CDR2 reads SMNVEV (reference sequence). The CDR3 runs to 15 residues. V was pared by 5 bases and J by 4 bases, with 17 bases between.

The genes are TRBV29-1 and TRBJ2-4, with D tentatively TRBD2 (5 bases). CDR1 and CDR2 from the germline V gene are SQVTM and ANQGSEA. This CDR3 contains 16 residues. V lost 4 bases and J 0 bases, leaving 16 bases between the germline ends. The CDR3 DNA reads as TGCAGCGTTGTGGTCCAGACTAAACTAGCCAAAAACATTCAGTACTTC. It is translated as CSVVVQTKLAKNIQYF.

The chain employs TRBV27 and TRBJ2-2; 10 bases map to TRBD1. Per the germline V gene, CDR1 is MNHEY and CDR2 is SMNVEV (reference sequence). Trimming took 5 bases from V and 4 from J; bases not matched to a gene: 4. The CDR3 runs to 15 residues. CDR3 sequence reads: CASSRGQGFTGELFF. The DNA for the CDR3 is TGTGCCAGCAGTAGGGGACAGGGGTTCACCGGGGAGCTGTTTTTT.

V usage is TRBV6-2 or TRBV6-3 and J usage is TRBJ2-3, with TRBD1 matching over 9 bases. V lost 6 bases to trimming and J lost 4 bases; unmatched junction nucleotides: 5. The germline gives CDR1 MNHEY, CDR2 SVGEGT. This CDR3 comprises 14 residues. The CDR3 bases are TGTGCCAGCAGCATACAGGGGGCAGCAGATACGCAGTATTTT. Protein product: CASSIQGAADTQYF.

CDR3 loop: CASSTRTGLNSPLHF. DNA of the CDR3: TGTGCCAGCAGTACCCGGACAGGATTAAATTCACCCCTCCACTTT. This chain joins TRBV6-6 and TRBJ1-6; 7 bases are a match to TRBD1. Looked up from germline, CDR1 is MNHNY and CDR2 is SVGAGI (reference sequence). The CDR3 is 15 amino acids. J lost 7 bases, V lost 5 bases, and 8 bases had no gene match.

This clone was found once. This chain joins TRBV5-4 and TRBJ2-5; 15 nucleotides match TRBD2. Germline V CDR1 and CDR2: SGHNT, YYREEE (reference sequence). The J segment lost 2 bases and the V segment lost 4 bases, leaving 12 bases of the junction unmatched. The CDR3 totals 19 residues. The CDR3 nucleotides are TGTGCCAGCAGCGGGATACTCGGACTAGCGGGAGGGTTTCAAGAGACCCAGTACTTC. It specifies CASSGILGLAGGFQETQYF.

Note on this clone: Its ends do not fully match the called genes, so a read error is possible. The V call is TRBV7-7, the J call TRBJ1-1; D unclear. CDR1 is SSHAT and CDR2 is FNYEAQ in the germline V gene (reference sequence). The CDR3 has 13 amino acids. The CDR3 loop reads CASSQTANTEAFF. CDR3 DNA sequence: TGTGCTAGCAGCCAAACAGCGAACACTGAAGCTTTCTTT.